Below are 21 T cell receptor beta chains sequenced from a single sample in a study of technical replicates of blood from several donors. Data came from immunoSEQ multiplex PCR; TCRdb stores just in-frame clones and leaves some out. This sample has about 76,000 clones, with around 97% found just once. Sequenced input: T cells isolated from PBMCs. The receptors shown here come from a human donor in good health.

The J gene is TRBJ2-1, the V gene TRBV5-6; 13 bases fit TRBD2. Trimming took 7 bases from V and 7 from J; bases not matched to a gene: 11. The CDR3 is made up of 16 amino acids. The V gene's germline CDR1 is SGHDT and CDR2 YYEEEE. CDR3 DNA sequence: TGTGCCAGCCTTTTAACCGGGACTAGCGGGATTAATGAGCAGTTCTTC. Its protein product is CASLLTGTSGINEQFF.

The V call is TRBV18, the J call TRBJ1-6, with D perhaps matching TRBD1 (5 bases). The V end lost 3 bases, the J end lost 0 bases, and 15 bases lay between the germline ends. Germline V gene data show CDR1 as KGHSH and CDR2 as LQKENI. The CDR3 is made up of 18 amino acids. CDR3 DNA sequence: TGTGCCAGCTCACCGACGGACAACTCCGGCTCCTATAATTCACCCCTCCACTTT. This translates into CASSPTDNSGSYNSPLHF.

This clone was counted a single time. The rearrangement joins TRBV4-1 to TRBJ1-2; D may be TRBD1 (5 bases). This CDR3 contains 16 residues. With 0 bases removed from V and 4 bases from J, the gap between germline ends came to 15 bases. Germline values: CDR1 MGHRA, CDR2 YSYEKL. In DNA, the CDR3 is TGCGCCAGCAGCCAAGATCTAGACAGTTGGGGCTATGGCTACACCTTC. Translated, it gives CASSQDLDSWGYGYTF.

The gene calls are TRBV12-5 and TRBJ2-3, with TRBD1 identical over 7 bases. The CDR3 has 17 amino acids. CDR1 and CDR2 from the germline V gene are LGHNT and FRNRAP. Trimming cost V 0 bases and J 5 bases; bases outside gene matches: 11. CDR3 residues: CASGLVLTGQEKDTQYF. The CDR3 region has the DNA TGTGCTAGTGGTTTGGTTCTGACAGGGCAGGAGAAAGATACGCAGTATTTT.

This chain connects TRBV7-2 to TRBJ2-4; 9 nucleotides line up with TRBD1. The CDR3 contains 15 residues. The germline CDR1 and CDR2 sequences are SGHTA and FQGNSA. Losses at the gene ends were 1 base for V and 5 bases for J; bases not matched to a gene: 3. CDR3 amino acids: CASSLDGTGQNIQYF. The CDR3 DNA follows: TGTGCCAGCAGCTTAGATGGGACAGGGCAAAACATTCAGTACTTC.

The V gene is TRBV5-1, the J gene TRBJ2-7; 7 positions match TRBD2. From germline, CDR1 is SGHRS and CDR2 YFSETQ. The CDR3 length is 17 residues. The ends lost 4 bases at V and 0 bases at J; junction bases unmatched: 13. CDR3 loop: CASSRRTGGASSYEQYF. The CDR3 coding sequence is TGCGCCAGCAGCCGACGAACGGGGGGTGCTTCCTCCTACGAGCAGTACTTC.

The CDR3, as DNA: TGCGCCAGCAGCCCTGGACAGAACTCTGGAAACACCATATATTTT. Its translation is CASSPGQNSGNTIYF. The chain uses TRBV5-1 and TRBJ1-3; D might be TRBD1 (6 bases). From germline, CDR1 is SGHRS and CDR2 YFSETQ. This CDR3 has 15 amino acids. The ends were cut back, 4 bases at V and 0 bases at J, with 11 bases in the middle.

The chain couples TRBV9 to TRBJ1-5; D gene ambiguous. CDR1 is SGDLS, CDR2 YYNGEE, per germline. V lost 4 bases and J lost 4, with 12 bases in between. The CDR3 totals 14 residues. Here the CDR3 DNA reads TGTGCCAGCAGCCCCCGATCAGGTAATCAGCCCCAGCATTTT. Its protein is CASSPRSGNQPQHF. Full variable domain (missing parts from reference TRBV9 and TRBJ1-5): DSGVTQTPKHLITATGQRVTLRCSPRSGDLSVYWYQQSLDQGLQFLIQYYNGEERAKGNILERFSAQQFPDLHSELNLSSLELGDSALYFCASSPRSGNQPQHFGDGTRLSIL.

The chain uses TRBV19 and TRBJ1-1; D is undetermined. There are 12 residues in the CDR3. The germline gives CDR1 LNHDA, CDR2 SQIVND (reference sequence). Trimming removed 2 bases at V and 8 bases at J, with 9 bases between. The CDR3 nucleotides read TGTGCCAGTAGTATACGGGCGGGAGAAGCTTTCTTT. It yields the protein CASSIRAGEAFF.

The V gene is TRBV14, the J gene TRBJ1-6, with 7 bases identical to TRBD1. CDR1 is SGHDN and CDR2 is FVKESK in the germline V gene. The CDR3 extends over 15 amino acids. The ends lost 2 bases at V and 8 bases at J; junction bases unmatched: 6. This CDR3 reads CASSQYRTGHSPLHF. The DNA for the CDR3 is TGTGCCAGCAGCCAATACAGGACAGGACATTCACCCCTCCACTTT. Together with reference TRBV14 and TRBJ1-6, the CDR3 gives the full variable domain: EAGVTQFPSHSVIEKGQTVTLRCDPISGHDNLYWYRRVMGKEIKFLLHFVKESKQDESGMPNNRFLAERTGGTYSTLKVQPAELEDSGVYFCASSQYRTGHSPLHFGNGTRLTVT.

In this sample, this clone turned up once. The chain carries TRBV5-6 and TRBJ1-6; D possibly corresponds to TRBD1 (5 bases). The CDR3 consists of 14 residues. Germline V lookup: CDR1 SGHDT, CDR2 YYEEEE. Trimming pared 3 bases from V and 6 bases from J, leaving 10 bases between. The CDR3 loop reads CASSSGLRNSPLHF. The CDR3 DNA reads as TGTGCCAGCAGCTCGGGACTCCGTAATTCACCCCTCCACTTT.

The rearrangement links TRBV6-1 to TRBJ2-3, with no clear D. This CDR3 comprises 12 residues. The V gene's germline CDR1 is MNHNS and CDR2 SASEGT. The V end lost 4 bases, the J end lost 5 bases, and 7 bases lay between the germline ends. This CDR3 is CASSVSGDTQYF. The CDR3 DNA is TGTGCCAGCAGTGTTTCAGGAGATACGCAGTATTTT.

The chain joins TRBV7-9 to TRBJ2-2; D remains ambiguous. There are 15 residues in the CDR3. CDR1 SEHNR and CDR2 FQNEAQ come from the germline V gene (reference sequence). The V and J ends lost 3 bases and 4 bases respectively, with 12 bases between them. The chain's CDR3 is CASSFFSVGTGELFF. DNA for the CDR3: TGTGCCAGCAGCTTCTTCTCCGTCGGCACCGGGGAGCTGTTTTTT.

For the CDR3, the DNA is TGTGCCAGCAGAGGGACAGGGTCAAATGGCTACACCTTC. It yields the protein CASRGTGSNGYTF. V and J are TRBV28 and TRBJ1-2, with TRBD1 matching over 9 bases. CDR1 and CDR2 (germline): MDHEN, SYDVKM. This CDR3 is 13 amino acids long. J gave up 6 bases and V 6 bases, and 5 bases lay outside the gene matches.

The chain uses TRBV4-2 and TRBJ1-5, with 9 bases lining up with TRBD1. Germline loops: CDR1 LGHNA, CDR2 YNFKEQ. This CDR3 spans 14 amino acids. With 1 base clipped from V and 5 bases from J, the junction kept 0 bases outside the gene matches. The DNA of the CDR3 is TGTGCCAGCAGCCAAGGGACAGGGGATCAGCCCCAGCATTTT. This gives the protein CASSQGTGDQPQHF.

The gene calls are TRBV30 and TRBJ1-1, with D hard to call. Looked up from germline, CDR1 is GTSNPN and CDR2 is SVGIG (reference sequence). The CDR3 has 12 amino acids. V shed 4 bases and J shed 0 bases, with 6 bases lying between them. The CDR3 protein is CAWTPMNTEAFF. The CDR3 nucleotides read TGTGCCTGGACCCCCATGAACACTGAAGCTTTCTTT.

The gene calls are TRBV27 and TRBJ2-3; no clear D. V shed 3 bases and J shed 2 bases, with 6 bases lying between them. Germline V lookup: CDR1 MNHEY, CDR2 SMNVEV (reference sequence). The length of the CDR3 is 13 residues. The CDR3 region has the DNA TGTGCCAGCAGTTTTCAACTCACAGATACGCAGTATTTT. It yields the protein CASSFQLTDTQYF.

This chain links TRBV11-3 with TRBJ1-5, with 9 bases identical to TRBD1. V lost 5 bases, J lost 2 bases, and 4 bases stayed unmatched. The CDR3 loop spans 15 amino acids. Germline values: CDR1 SGHNT, CDR2 YENEEA. The CDR3 DNA follows: TGTGCCAGCAGCCTAGGACAGGGGCGCAATCAGCCCCAGCATTTT. Translation gives CASSLGQGRNQPQHF.

This chain uses TRBV6-5 with TRBJ2-7, with TRBD1 matching 8 bases. V was clipped by 7 bases and J by 0 bases; unmatched bases: 8. Germline-derived CDR1 and CDR2 are MNHEY and SVGAGI. This CDR3 spans 15 amino acids. The CDR3 nucleotides are TGTGCCAGCACCAGGGGGCCGGGGGTCTCCTACGAGCAGTACTTC. Translation gives CASTRGPGVSYEQYF.

The chain is built from TRBV6-6 and TRBJ1-1, with D unresolved. Looked up from germline, CDR1 is MNHNY and CDR2 is SVGAGI (reference sequence). Trimming shortened V by 5 bases and J by 8 bases, and 15 bases separated the two germline ends. The CDR3 loop spans 13 amino acids. The CDR3 protein is CASSPRVPGEAFF. The CDR3 DNA reads as TGTGCCAGCAGTCCACGGGTGCCTGGCGAAGCTTTCTTT.

Points on this clone: Sequence at one end of the junction differs from germline and may be a read error. J is TRBJ2-5 and V is TRBV6-5; D might be TRBD1 (5 bases). The germline CDR1 and CDR2 sequences are MNHEY and SVGAGI. The CDR3 sequence is 11 residues long. CDR3 nucleotide sequence: TGTGCCAGCAGTTACCGCGGACACCTCAACTTC. Protein product: CASSYRGHLNF.